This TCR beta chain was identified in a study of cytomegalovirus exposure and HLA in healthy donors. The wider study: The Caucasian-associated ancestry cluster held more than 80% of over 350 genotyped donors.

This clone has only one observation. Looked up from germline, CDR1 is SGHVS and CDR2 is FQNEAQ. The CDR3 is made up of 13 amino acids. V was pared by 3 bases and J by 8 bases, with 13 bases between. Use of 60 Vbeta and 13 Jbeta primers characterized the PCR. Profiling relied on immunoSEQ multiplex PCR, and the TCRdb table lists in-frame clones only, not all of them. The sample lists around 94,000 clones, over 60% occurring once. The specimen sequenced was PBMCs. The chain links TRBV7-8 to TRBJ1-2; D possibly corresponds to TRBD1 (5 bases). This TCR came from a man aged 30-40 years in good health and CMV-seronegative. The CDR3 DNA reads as TGTGCCAGCAGCTTGGGGGGTAACGGCGGCTACACCTTC. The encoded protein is CASSLGGNGGYTF. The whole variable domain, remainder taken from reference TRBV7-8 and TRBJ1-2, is GAGVSQSPRYKVAKRGQDVALRCDPISGHVSLFWYQQALGQGPEFLTYFQNEAQLDKSGLPSDRFFAERPEGSVSTLKIQRTQQEDSAVYLCASSLGGNGGYTFGSGTRLTVV.